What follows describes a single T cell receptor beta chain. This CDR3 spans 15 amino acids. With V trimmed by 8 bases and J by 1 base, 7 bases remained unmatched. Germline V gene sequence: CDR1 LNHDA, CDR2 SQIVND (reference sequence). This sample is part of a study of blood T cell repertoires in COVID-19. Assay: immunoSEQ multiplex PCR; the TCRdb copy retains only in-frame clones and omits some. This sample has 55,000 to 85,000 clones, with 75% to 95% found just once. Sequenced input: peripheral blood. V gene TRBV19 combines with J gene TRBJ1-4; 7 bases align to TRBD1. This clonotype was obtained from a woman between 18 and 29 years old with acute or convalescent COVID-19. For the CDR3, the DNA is TGTGCCAGTTCAAGACAGGGCCTAACTAATGAAAAACTGTTTTTT. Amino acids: CASSRQGLTNEKLFF.